The clone carrying this T cell receptor beta chain was seen many times. Its antigen remains unidentified. Germline assignment: CDR1 LNHNV and CDR2 YYDKDF (reference sequence). Trimming pared 0 bases from V and 0 bases from J, leaving 11 bases between. The length of the CDR3 is 16 residues. Described time point: persistent/refractory GD, antithyroid drugs over 5 years with positive TRAb. The TCR library was made from RNA extracted from PBMCs. The data were taken from a study of regulatory T cells in long-lasting Graves disease. The overall study: Persistence in Graves' disease denoted antithyroid drug use beyond 5 years alongside positive TSH receptor antibodies.

Arm-PCR of CDR3 regions with iRepertoire HTBI primers generated TCR beta libraries. Each CDR3 protein gets one entry after TCRdb re-called the multiplex PCR reads with MiXCR. The sample holds 430,000 or so distinct CDR3 sequences, around 23% seen once. Study findings and constraints: The study found TRBV28, TRBJ1-2 and TRBJ2-5 favored in persistent disease. The study found lower TCR diversity in persistent Graves' patients than in newly diagnosed ones.

This TCR came from a female donor with Graves disease. The rearrangement joins TRBV15 to TRBJ1-2, with a possible D match to TRBD1 (5 bases). This specimen was peripheral blood mononuclear cells (PBMCs), taken when the disease was refractory, from a patient treated with antithyroid drugs. In DNA form, the CDR3 reads TGTGCCACCAGCAGAGATGGCAGGGAAGCTAACTATGGCTACACCTTC. It translates to CATSRDGREANYGYTF.